This section outlines one T cell receptor beta chain sequence together with its context. These data come from a study of blood T cell repertoires in COVID-19. Study background: The origin of the acute and convalescent COVID-19 samples was the United States, Italy and Spain. The analysed material was cDNA or gDNA that came from T cells, B-cell-depleted T cells, or PBMCs.

How the authors handled the data: Nucleated cell number was recorded as an estimate derived from reference gene primer amplification. The data were produced by immunoSEQ multiplex PCR, yet TCRdb's version contains in-frame clones alone and is incomplete. V, J and clone size were drawn from that table, and D and trimming were deduced from the DNA. Among more than 85,000 clones listed, 85% were seen once. The sample was peripheral blood. The receptor was isolated from an elderly man with acute or convalescent COVID-19.

The CDR3 coding sequence is TGTGCCAGGGCGGGAGCGGGAGGGCCGGGAGAGCAGTTCTTC. This codes for CARAGAGGPGEQFF. This sequence joins TRBV2 and TRBJ2-1; the match to TRBD2 covers 10 bases. Per the germline V gene, CDR1 is SNHLY and CDR2 is FYNNEI. The J segment lost 10 bases and the V segment lost 9 bases, leaving 12 bases of the junction unmatched. This CDR3 comprises 14 residues.